This T cell receptor beta chain comes out of a study of cytomegalovirus exposure and HLA in healthy donors. Primers for the PCR totalled 60 Vbeta and 13 Jbeta. Data came from immunoSEQ multiplex PCR; TCRdb stores just in-frame clones and leaves some out. The sample includes some 200,000 clones, about 80% of them seen just once. Germline V CDR1 and CDR2: GTSNPN, SVGIG (reference sequence). The CDR3 runs to 17 residues. The ends were cut back, 3 bases at V and 0 bases at J, with 18 bases in the middle. This sequence was found in a woman in her 50s in good health and CMV-seronegative. Input material: PBMCs. V gene TRBV30 combines with J gene TRBJ1-5, with D unresolved. CDR3 amino acids: CAWSRGRMLYSNQPQHF. DNA of the CDR3: TGTGCCTGGAGCCGCGGGCGGATGCTCTATAGCAATCAGCCCCAGCATTTT.